This TCR beta chain appears in the sequencing data of a study of cytomegalovirus exposure and HLA in healthy donors. Concerning this clone itself: What it recognizes is unknown.

The CDR3 consists of 14 residues. Germline V lookup: CDR1 PRHDT, CDR2 FYEKMQ (reference sequence). V gave up 0 bases and J gave up 7 bases, with 10 bases separating them. The PCR employed 60 Vbeta primers together with 13 Jbeta primers. Using immunoSEQ multiplex PCR, the repertoire was profiled, and TCRdb retains in-frame clones only, with some absent. The table for this sample gives over 100,000 clones. Study-wide points: Likely technical artifact: a cluster of highly shared sequence variants. In a later analysis, a missense DCLRE1C variant was linked to TCR beta V- and J-gene trimming.

The clonotype originates from a man aged 35-49 years in good health and CMV-seropositive. The source material was PBMCs. The V and J genes are TRBV13 and TRBJ1-5; D is undetermined. The CDR3: CASSLGSRGQPQHF. The CDR3 DNA follows: TGTGCCAGCAGCTTAGGCTCCCGCGGCCAGCCCCAGCATTTT.